This T cell receptor beta chain was sequenced during a study of low-dose radiotherapy and immunotherapy resistance in tumors (dated by TCRdb to between 2021 and 2024). For context, the study as a whole: In Cohort 1, each fraction delivered 0.5 Gy every 2 weeks, and the prescribed total PTV dose was 6.5 Gy. Nivolumab was administered intravenously as a 240 mg flat dose every two weeks, and ipilimumab was administered intravenously at 1 mg/kg every six weeks. The trial did not randomize participants into treatment groups. Cyclophosphamide 200 mg/m2 was given intravenously every two weeks, one day before each radiation and immunotherapy administration. Eight patients were included in the translational analysis, namely three from the first dose cohort plus the first five from the second dose cohort. In Cohort 2, 1 Gy per fraction was delivered every two weeks, for a total of 13 Gy over 26 weeks. Starting on cycle 1 day 1, patients took 300 mg of aspirin by mouth once daily for four cycles.

CDR1 and CDR2 were assigned from the germline V gene as MGHRA and YSYEKL. Counted from cysteine to phenylalanine, this CDR3 has 16 amino acids. Of all the DNA, just the CDR3 is kept, 48 bases in frame from base 1. V is shortened by 1 base, J by 4 bases, and the region joining them spans 11 bases. The run used an Illumina HiSeq 2500. To make first-strand cDNA, Superscript III was used along with a set of TRAV- and TRBV-specific primers so that both the TCRalpha and TCRbeta chains were covered. TCRs were amplified with Phusion for about 20 PCR cycles using a constant-region primer together with the adapter attached to the V primers. Amplification of the isolated mRNA was done with the MessageAmp II aRNA Amplification Kit, which involved a roughly 17-hour in vitro transcription at 37 degrees C. The Dynabeads mRNA DIRECT Purification Kit was used to isolate the mRNA for TCR sequencing. A second approximately 24-cycle Phusion PCR added indexed Illumina adapters, and products were purified with AMPure XP beads. The paper's data handling went like this. Using custom Perl scripts, TCR sequences encoding the same protein were pooled, out-of-frame sequences were removed, and the abundance of each clonotype was computed. TCR sequences supported by only a single read were excluded from analysis. Repertoire metrics included Shannon entropy, Gini index, clonality, richness, and frequency of TCRs shared between repertoires. The raw public reads went through TCRdb reprocessing: fastp at Q25, MiXCR clone calling, in-frame beta chains kept. Under each unique CDR3 protein, matching rows form one entry showing the most common genes and DNA. Clone size and V and J calls follow TCRdb, not the original study. Within this sample are some 100,000 distinct CDR3 sequences, with approximately 22% of them counted one time only. The ten largest account for 9.5% to 15% of the sample.

In light of the paper, this sample's time point label describes: after trial treatment. What this sample's treatment or condition label stands for: LDRT plus nivolumab, ipilimumab, low-dose cyclophosphamide and aspirin (RACIN trial). Donors were enrolled in RACIN, a single-arm phase I dose-escalation trial combining nivolumab, ipilimumab, aspirin, low-dose cyclophosphamide and low-dose radiotherapy. To be eligible, a patient needed to have an advanced solid tumor that was TIL-negative. This clonotype came up once. No antigen is known for it. No per-base quality is available; no much larger clone lies one base away. On its own, one read is weak support.

This sequence uses TRBV4-1 and TRBJ2-6, with the identity of the D gene unclear. This receptor was taken from a female donor with ovarian cancer. The starting material was PBMCs, obtained after low-dose radiotherapy plus immunotherapy. In nucleotide form, the sequence is TGCGCCAGCAGCCAAGTGGAAAGGGCGGGGGCCAACGTCCTGACTTTC. This yields the protein CASSQVERAGANVLTF.